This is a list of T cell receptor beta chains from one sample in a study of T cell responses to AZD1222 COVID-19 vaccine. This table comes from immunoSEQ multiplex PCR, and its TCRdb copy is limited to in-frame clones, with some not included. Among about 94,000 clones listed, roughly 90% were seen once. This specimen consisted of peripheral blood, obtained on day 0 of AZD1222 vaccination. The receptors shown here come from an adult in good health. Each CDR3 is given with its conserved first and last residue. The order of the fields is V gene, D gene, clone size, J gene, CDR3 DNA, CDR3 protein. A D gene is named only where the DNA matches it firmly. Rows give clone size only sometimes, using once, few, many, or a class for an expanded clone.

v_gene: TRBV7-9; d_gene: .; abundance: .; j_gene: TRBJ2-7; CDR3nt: TGTGCCAGCAGCTTAGACCAGGGAAAGCAGTACTTC; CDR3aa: CASSLDQGKQYF
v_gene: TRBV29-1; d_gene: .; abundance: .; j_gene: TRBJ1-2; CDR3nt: TGCAGCGTTGGGGCAGTTTCGTCCTATGGCTACACCTTC; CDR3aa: CSVGAVSSYGYTF
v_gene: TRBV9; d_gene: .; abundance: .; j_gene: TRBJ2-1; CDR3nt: TGTGCCAGCAGCGTAGCAGGGGATTCCTACAATGAGCAGTTCTTC; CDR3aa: CASSVAGDSYNEQFF
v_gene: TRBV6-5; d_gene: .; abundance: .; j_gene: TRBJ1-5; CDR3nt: TGTGCCAGCAGTTACTCAGGCAGAAATCAGCCCCAGCATTTT; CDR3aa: CASSYSGRNQPQHF
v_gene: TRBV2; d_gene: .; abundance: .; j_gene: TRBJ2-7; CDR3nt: TGTGCCAGCAGCGGGGGGACAGCAGACTACGAGCAGTACTTC; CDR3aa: CASSGGTADYEQYF
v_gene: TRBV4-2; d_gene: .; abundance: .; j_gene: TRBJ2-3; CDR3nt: TGTGCCAGCAGCCTAAACACAGATACGCAGTATTTT; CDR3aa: CASSLNTDTQYF
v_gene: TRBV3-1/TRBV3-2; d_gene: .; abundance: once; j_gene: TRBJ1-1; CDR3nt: TGTGCCAGCAGCCAAGTTGGCGACCTCGGGGTAGCTCCTGAAGCTTTCTTT; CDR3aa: CASSQVGDLGVAPEAFF
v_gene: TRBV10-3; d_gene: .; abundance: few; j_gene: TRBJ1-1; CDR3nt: TGTGCCATCAGTGAGTCTCTGGGAGGGAACACTGAAGCTTTCTTT; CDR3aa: CAISESLGGNTEAFF
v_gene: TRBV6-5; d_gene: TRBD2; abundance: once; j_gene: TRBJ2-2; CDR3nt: TGTGCCAGCAGTCGCTTCGGGGGGACCGGGGAGCTGTTTTTT; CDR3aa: CASSRFGGTGELFF
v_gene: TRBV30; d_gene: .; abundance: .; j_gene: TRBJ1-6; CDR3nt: TGTGCCTCCTCCCAGGTTGATAATTCACCCCTCCACTTT; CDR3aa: CASSQVDNSPLHF
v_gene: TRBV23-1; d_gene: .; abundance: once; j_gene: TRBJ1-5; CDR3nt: TGCGCCAGCCGCCCGCTCTCCAGTCCCCATCAGCCCCAGCATTTT; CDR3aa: CASRPLSSPHQPQHF
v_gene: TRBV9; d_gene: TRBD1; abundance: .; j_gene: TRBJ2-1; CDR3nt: TGTGCCAGCAGCGGACAGGGCTTCAATGAGCAGTTCTTC; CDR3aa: CASSGQGFNEQFF
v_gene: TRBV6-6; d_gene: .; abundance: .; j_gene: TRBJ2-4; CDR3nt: TGTGCCAGCAGTTACTCCGGGCAGGACTTGGACATTCAGTACTTC; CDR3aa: CASSYSGQDLDIQYF
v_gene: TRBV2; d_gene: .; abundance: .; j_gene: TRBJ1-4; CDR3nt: TGTGCCAGCAGGATGGGGGCCGGGGGAACTAATGAAAAACTGTTTTTT; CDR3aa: CASRMGAGGTNEKLFF
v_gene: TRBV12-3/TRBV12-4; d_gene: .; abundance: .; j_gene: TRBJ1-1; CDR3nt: TGTGCCAGCAGTTTGTCGGAGACTGAAGCTTTCTTT; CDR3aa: CASSLSETEAFF
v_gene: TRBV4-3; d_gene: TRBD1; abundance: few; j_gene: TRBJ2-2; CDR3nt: TGCGCCAGCAGCCTCTTAACAGGGGGCGTAAAAACCGGGGAGCTGTTTTTT; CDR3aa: CASSLLTGGVKTGELFF
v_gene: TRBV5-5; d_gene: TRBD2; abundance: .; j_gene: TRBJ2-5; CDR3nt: TGTGCCAGCAGCTTGGGCCGACTAGCGGTCGAGACCCAGTACTTC; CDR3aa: CASSLGRLAVETQYF
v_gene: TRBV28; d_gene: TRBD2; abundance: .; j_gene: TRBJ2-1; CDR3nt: TGTGCCAGCAGTTTAACTAGCGGGGGGGTAAACAATGAGCAGTTCTTC; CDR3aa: CASSLTSGGVNNEQFF
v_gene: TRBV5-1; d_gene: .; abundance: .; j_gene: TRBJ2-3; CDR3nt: TGCGCCAGCAGCTTGGGACCGACCCCCACAGATACGCAGTATTTT; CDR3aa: CASSLGPTPTDTQYF
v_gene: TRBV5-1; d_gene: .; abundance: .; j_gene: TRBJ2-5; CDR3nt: TGCGCCAGCAGCCCCTTAGAGACCCAGTACTTC; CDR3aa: CASSPLETQYF
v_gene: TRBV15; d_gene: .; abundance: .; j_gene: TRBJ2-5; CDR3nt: TGTGCCACCAGCAGAGGCGAGACAGTGCAAGAGACCCAGTACTTC; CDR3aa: CATSRGETVQETQYF
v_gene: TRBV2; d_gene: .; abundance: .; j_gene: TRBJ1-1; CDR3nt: TGTGCCAGCCGAGGACGGGCTGAAAGGACTGAAGCTTTCTTT; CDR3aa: CASRGRAERTEAFF
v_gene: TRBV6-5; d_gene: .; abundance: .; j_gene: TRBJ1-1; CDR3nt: TGTGCCAGCAGTTTTGAACAGGGAGGGAACACTGAAGCTTTCTTT; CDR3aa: CASSFEQGGNTEAFF
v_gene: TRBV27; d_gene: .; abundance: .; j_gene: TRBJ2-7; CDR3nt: TGTGCCAGCAGTTCCTTCTCGACAGGGACTGACGAGCAGTACTTC; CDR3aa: CASSSFSTGTDEQYF
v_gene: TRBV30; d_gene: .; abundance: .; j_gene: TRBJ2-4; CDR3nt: TGTGCCTGGAGTGCTGGAACTCTAGCCAAAAACATTCAGTACTTC; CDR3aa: CAWSAGTLAKNIQYF
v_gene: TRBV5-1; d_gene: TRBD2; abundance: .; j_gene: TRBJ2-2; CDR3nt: TGCGCCAGCAGCCGGACTAGCGGGGGGCCTGACACCGGGGAGCTGTTTTTT; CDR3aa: CASSRTSGGPDTGELFF
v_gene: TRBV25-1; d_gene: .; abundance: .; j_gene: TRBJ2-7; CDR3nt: TGTGCCAGCAGTGCGGGACCCCCCCTCCCTTACGAGCAGTACTTC; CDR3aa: CASSAGPPLPYEQYF
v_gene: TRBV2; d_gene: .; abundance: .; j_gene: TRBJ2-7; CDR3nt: TGTGCCAGCAGACAAACCTACGAGCAGTACTTC; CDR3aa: CASRQTYEQYF
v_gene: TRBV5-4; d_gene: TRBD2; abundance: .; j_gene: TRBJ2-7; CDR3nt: TGTGCCAGCAGCTCCCTTAGCGGGGAGCAGTACTTC; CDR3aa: CASSSLSGEQYF
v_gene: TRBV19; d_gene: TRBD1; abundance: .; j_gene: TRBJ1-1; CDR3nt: TGTGCCAGTAGTATAGACAGGGGGACTGAAGCTTTCTTT; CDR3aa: CASSIDRGTEAFF
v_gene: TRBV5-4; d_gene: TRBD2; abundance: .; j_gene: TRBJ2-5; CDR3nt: TGTGCCAGCAGCTGGGCGGGGGGCAGCCAAGAGACCCAGTACTTC; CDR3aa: CASSWAGGSQETQYF
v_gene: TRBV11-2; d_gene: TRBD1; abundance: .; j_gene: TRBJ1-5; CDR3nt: TGTGCCAGCAGCGGACAGGGGGCAACTCAGCCCCAGCATTTT; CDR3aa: CASSGQGATQPQHF
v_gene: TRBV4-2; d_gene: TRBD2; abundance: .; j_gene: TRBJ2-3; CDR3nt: TGTGCCAGCAGCCATCCGGGACTAGCAACAGATACGCAGTATTTT; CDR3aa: CASSHPGLATDTQYF
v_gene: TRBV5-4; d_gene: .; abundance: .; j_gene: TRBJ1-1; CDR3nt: TGTGCCAGCAGACGAGAGAACACTGAAGCTTTCTTT; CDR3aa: CASRRENTEAFF